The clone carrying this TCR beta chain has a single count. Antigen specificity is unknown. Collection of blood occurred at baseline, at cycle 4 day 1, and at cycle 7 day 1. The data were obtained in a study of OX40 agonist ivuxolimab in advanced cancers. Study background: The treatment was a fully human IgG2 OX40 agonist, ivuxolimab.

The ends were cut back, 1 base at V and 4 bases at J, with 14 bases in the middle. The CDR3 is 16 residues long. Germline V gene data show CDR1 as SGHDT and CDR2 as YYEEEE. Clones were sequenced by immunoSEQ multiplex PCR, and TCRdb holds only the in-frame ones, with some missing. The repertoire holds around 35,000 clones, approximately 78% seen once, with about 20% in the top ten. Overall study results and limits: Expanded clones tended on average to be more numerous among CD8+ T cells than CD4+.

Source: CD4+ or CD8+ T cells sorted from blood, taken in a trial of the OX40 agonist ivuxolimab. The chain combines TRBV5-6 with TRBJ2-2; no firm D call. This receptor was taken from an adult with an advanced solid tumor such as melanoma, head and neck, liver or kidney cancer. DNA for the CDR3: TGTGCCAGCAGCTTGTATGGCCAAAGGGTCACCGGGGAGCTGTTTTTT. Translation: CASSLYGQRVTGELFF.